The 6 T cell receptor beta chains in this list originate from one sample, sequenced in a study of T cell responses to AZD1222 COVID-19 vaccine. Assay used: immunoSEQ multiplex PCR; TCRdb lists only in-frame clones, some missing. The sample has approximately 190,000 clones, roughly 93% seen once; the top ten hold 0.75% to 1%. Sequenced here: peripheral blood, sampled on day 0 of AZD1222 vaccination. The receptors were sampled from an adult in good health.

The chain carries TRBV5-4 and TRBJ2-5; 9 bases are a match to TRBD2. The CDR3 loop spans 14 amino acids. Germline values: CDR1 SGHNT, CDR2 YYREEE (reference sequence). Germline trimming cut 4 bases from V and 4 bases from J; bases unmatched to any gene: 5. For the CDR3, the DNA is TGTGCCAGCAGCACTGGGACTAGCTCAGAGACCCAGTACTTC. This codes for CASSTGTSSETQYF.

Written as DNA, the CDR3 is TGTGCCAGCAGCACAGCAGAAGGGGGGGAGCAGTACTTC. The encoded protein is CASSTAEGGEQYF. The rearrangement uses TRBV11-2 and TRBJ2-7, with D perhaps TRBD1 or TRBD2 (6 bases each). The CDR3 is 13 residues long. The V gene lost 5 bases and the J gene lost 7 bases, with 15 bases spanning the gap. Germline V CDR1 and CDR2: SGHAT, FQNNGV.

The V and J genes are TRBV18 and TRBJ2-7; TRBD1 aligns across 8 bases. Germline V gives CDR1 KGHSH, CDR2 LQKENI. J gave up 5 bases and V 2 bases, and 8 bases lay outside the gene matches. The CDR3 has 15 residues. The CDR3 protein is CASSPIQGAFNEQYF. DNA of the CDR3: TGTGCCAGCTCACCAATTCAGGGGGCCTTTAACGAGCAGTACTTC.

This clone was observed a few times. The CDR3 protein is CASSLGTSGSADTQYF. In DNA, the CDR3 is TGTGCCAGCAGTTTAGGGACTAGCGGGAGCGCAGATACGCAGTATTTT. The chain recombines TRBV27 with TRBJ2-3; 14 nucleotides line up with TRBD2. Germline-derived CDR1 and CDR2 are MNHEY and SMNVEV (reference sequence). The junction had 2 bases not matched to a gene; V was cut back by 2 bases and J by 4 bases. CDR3 length: 16 amino acids.

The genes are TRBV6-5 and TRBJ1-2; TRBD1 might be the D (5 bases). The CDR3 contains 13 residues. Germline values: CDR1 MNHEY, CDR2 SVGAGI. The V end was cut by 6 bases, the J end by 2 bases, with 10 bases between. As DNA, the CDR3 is TGTGCCAGCAGAACGGGACCGAACTATGGCTACACCTTC. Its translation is CASRTGPNYGYTF.

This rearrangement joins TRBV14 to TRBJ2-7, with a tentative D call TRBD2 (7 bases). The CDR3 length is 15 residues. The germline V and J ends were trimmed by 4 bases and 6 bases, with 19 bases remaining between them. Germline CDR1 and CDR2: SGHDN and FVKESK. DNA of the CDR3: TGTGCCAGCAGCCCAAGGATAGGGGGGGTTACCGAGCAGTACTTC. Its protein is CASSPRIGGVTEQYF.